Shown below are 28 T cell receptor beta chains from a single sample sequenced in a study of beta chain features in type 1 diabetes. Since all of the isolated RNA was reverse transcribed, expressed TCRB transcripts were what got sequenced. The protocol was immunoSEQ multiplex PCR, while the TCRdb copy is restricted to in-frame clones and leaves out a portion. In the table there are around 300,000 clones, around 7.3% of which are singletons. Material: central memory CD4+ T cells from blood. The receptors derive from a woman aged 18-35 years in good health.

This clone was counted ten times or more. The chain is built from TRBV30 and TRBJ2-5, with D perhaps matching TRBD2 (6 bases). Germline V gene sequence: CDR1 GTSNPN, CDR2 SVGIG (reference sequence). Trimming stripped 1 base from V and 3 bases from J, with 12 bases between. The CDR3 covers 14 residues. The CDR3 DNA reads as TGTGCCTGGAGTGCGGTCGGGAGTAAAGAGACCCAGTACTTC. Translated: CAWSAVGSKETQYF.

This chain links TRBV18 with TRBJ2-3, with no clear D. The germline gives CDR1 KGHSH, CDR2 LQKENI. This CDR3 contains 13 residues. V gave up 1 base and J gave up 4 bases, with 6 bases separating them. CDR3 residues: CASSPQGADTQYF. The CDR3 nucleotides read TGTGCCAGCTCACCACAGGGTGCAGATACGCAGTATTTT.

This clone was recorded at least ten times. The V gene is TRBV4-2, the J gene TRBJ1-2; D uncertain. Trimming took 1 base from V and 4 from J, leaving 4 bases between them. This CDR3 is 12 amino acids long. The V gene's germline CDR1 is LGHNA and CDR2 YNFKEQ. DNA of the CDR3: TGTGCCAGCAGCCAAGGCCTCTATGGCTACACCTTC. This encodes CASSQGLYGYTF.

This clone has just a few counts. J is TRBJ1-1 and V is TRBV7-9, with TRBD1 identical over 8 bases. Germline V gene lookup returns CDR1 SEHNR and CDR2 FQNEAQ (reference sequence). CDR3 length: 12 amino acids. V lost 5 bases to trimming and J lost 8 bases; unmatched junction nucleotides: 4. The CDR3 here is CASSVGDREAFF. CDR3 nucleotide sequence: TGTGCCAGCAGCGTAGGGGACAGGGAAGCTTTCTTT.

The sample holds a few counts of this clone. The genes are TRBV14 and TRBJ1-2; the D gene is possibly TRBD1 (5 bases). CDR3 size: 14 residues. Germline loops: CDR1 SGHDN, CDR2 FVKESK. V lost 4 bases and J lost 1, with 10 bases in between. The CDR3 sequence: CASSRGLLNYGYTF. CDR3 bases: TGTGCCAGCAGCCGGGGACTTCTTAACTATGGCTACACCTTC.

V usage is TRBV7-3 and J usage is TRBJ2-1, with a weak D call TRBD2 (7 bases). The V gene lost 0 bases and the J gene lost 4 bases, with 10 bases spanning the gap. The germline CDR1 and CDR2 sequences are SGHTA and FQGTGA. The CDR3 length is 15 residues. Written as DNA, the CDR3 is TGTGCCAGCAGCTTAACGGGAGGGGGTTACAATGAGCAGTTCTTC. This gives the protein CASSLTGGGYNEQFF.

This clone appeared a few times. The chain employs TRBV5-4 and TRBJ2-5, with 8 bases fitting TRBD2. J lost 2 bases, V lost 3 bases, and 6 bases had no gene match. Germline lookup yields CDR1 SGHNT and CDR2 YYREEE (reference sequence). The CDR3 is made up of 15 amino acids. The CDR3 DNA is TGTGCCAGCAGCTCAGGACTAGCTGATCAAGAGACCCAGTACTTC. Translation gives CASSSGLADQETQYF.

The table lists this clone with a few counts. This chain uses TRBV23-1 with TRBJ2-7; 7 bases line up with TRBD2. Being an ORF, TRBV23-1 has a function that is uncertain. The CDR3 runs 17 residues. J lost 5 bases, V lost 0 bases, and 13 bases had no gene match. CDR3 amino acids: CASSQSGGTPGHHEQYV. CDR3 nucleotide sequence: TGCGCCAGCAGTCAATCGGGGGGGACCCCCGGACATCACGAGCAGTACGTC.

The gene calls are TRBV28 and TRBJ1-5; TRBD1 matches at 12 bases. V trimming: 2 bases; J trimming: 7 bases; junction bases outside the gene matches: 6. CDR3 size: 16 residues. From germline, CDR1 is MDHEN and CDR2 SYDVKM. CDR3 DNA sequence: TGTGCCAGCAGTTTAATTAGAGGGACAGGGGGCCAGCCCCAGCATTTT. This encodes CASSLIRGTGGQPQHF.

This chain links TRBV7-2 with TRBJ1-1, with a tentative D call TRBD1 (6 bases). The CDR3 covers 14 residues. V was clipped by 5 bases and J by 6 bases, with 16 bases between them. Germline V gene sequence: CDR1 SGHTA, CDR2 FQGNSA. The chain's CDR3 is CASSLLTGKAEAFF. The CDR3, as DNA: TGTGCCAGCAGCCTTTTAACAGGGAAAGCTGAAGCTTTCTTT.

This clone was seen only a few times. V and J are TRBV7-2 and TRBJ2-6; 8 bases are shared with TRBD2. CDR1 SGHTA and CDR2 FQGNSA come from the germline V gene. There are 18 residues in the CDR3. Losses at the gene ends were 3 bases for V and 4 bases for J; bases not matched to a gene: 11. The CDR3 here is CASSLAGGNPSGANVLTF. The DNA for the CDR3 is TGTGCCAGCAGCTTGGCGGGGGGAAATCCTTCCGGGGCCAACGTCCTGACTTTC.

This clone was seen a few times. The chain is built from TRBV27 and TRBJ1-6; TRBD1 aligns across 7 bases. Germline trimming cut 4 bases from V and 13 bases from J; bases unmatched to any gene: 7. The length of the CDR3 is 13 residues. Germline values: CDR1 MNHEY, CDR2 SMNVEV (reference sequence). Written as DNA, the CDR3 is TGTGCCAGCAGTTCGATAAGGGGGCAGCCCCTCCACTTT. This encodes CASSSIRGQPLHF.

V gene TRBV7-2 combines with J gene TRBJ1-5; 10 bases fit TRBD1. CDR1 and CDR2 from the germline V gene are SGHTA and FQGNSA. Trimming took 5 bases from V and 4 from J; bases not matched to a gene: 8. This CDR3 spans 16 amino acids. The CDR3 bases are TGTGCCAGCAGCCCAGGGGGGACAGGGGATAATCAGCCCCAGCATTTT. Protein sequence: CASSPGGTGDNQPQHF.

The rearrangement uses TRBV7-9 and TRBJ2-2; TRBD1 agrees at 9 bases. This CDR3 comprises 15 residues. Per germline, CDR1 SEHNR and CDR2 FQNEAQ (reference sequence). V was clipped by 5 bases and J by 6 bases; unmatched bases: 7. The CDR3 protein is CASSRDRVSPGELFF. In DNA form, the CDR3 reads TGTGCCAGCAGCCGGGACAGGGTCAGTCCCGGGGAGCTGTTTTTT.

This clone was counted many times. The rearrangement uses TRBV6-1 and TRBJ2-7; TRBD1 matches 10 bases. The CDR3 extends over 12 amino acids. Germline-derived CDR1 and CDR2 are MNHNS and SASEGT. V lost 10 bases and J lost 6; bases outside the gene matches: 6. This CDR3 is CATAGTGVEQYV. The DNA for the CDR3 is TGTGCCACCGCTGGGACAGGGGTCGAGCAGTACGTC.

This clone was found a few times. This chain joins TRBV7-8 and TRBJ2-3; no clear D gene. V lost 5 bases to trimming and J lost 1 base, with 13 bases between them. Germline V gene lookup returns CDR1 SGHVS and CDR2 FQNEAQ. The CDR3 length is 15 residues. CDR3 nucleotides: TGTGCCAGCAGCACTGATGCCCCCGGCACAGATACGCAGTATTTT. Translating gives CASSTDAPGTDTQYF. Together with reference TRBV7-8 and TRBJ2-3, the CDR3 gives the full variable domain: GAGVSQSPRYKVAKRGQDVALRCDPISGHVSLFWYQQALGQGPEFLTYFQNEAQLDKSGLPSDRFFAERPEGSVSTLKIQRTQQEDSAVYLCASSTDAPGTDTQYFGPGTRLTVL.

This chain links TRBV28 with TRBJ1-2, with a tentative D call TRBD1 (5 bases). V dropped 5 bases and J dropped 2 bases, with 21 bases sitting between them. CDR1 MDHEN and CDR2 SYDVKM come from the germline V gene. The CDR3 totals 17 residues. Written as DNA, the CDR3 is TGTGCCAGCAGTCCCCTGGGGGTTGCAGCCTACAACTATGGCTACACCTTC. As protein: CASSPLGVAAYNYGYTF.

V usage is TRBV2 and J usage is TRBJ2-7; TRBD1 matches 11 bases. The V segment lost 6 bases and the J segment 6 bases; nucleotides outside the gene matches: 4. CDR3 length: 13 residues. Germline values: CDR1 SNHLY, CDR2 FYNNEI. CDR3 DNA: TGTGCCAGCAGCTTTGGGACAGGGGGCGAGCAGTACGTC. Its translation: CASSFGTGGEQYV.

The genes are TRBV5-4 and TRBJ1-3; D gene uncertain. The CDR3 runs to 15 residues. V lost 0 bases, J lost 3 bases, and 10 bases lay in between. Germline loops: CDR1 SGHNT, CDR2 YYREEE (reference sequence). CDR3 sequence: CASSLEVASGNTIYF. Here the CDR3 DNA reads TGTGCCAGCAGCTTGGAAGTGGCGAGTGGAAACACCATATATTTT.

The chain uses TRBV7-9 and TRBJ1-5; D is possibly TRBD1 (5 bases). The CDR3 has 19 residues. Per the germline V gene, CDR1 is SEHNR and CDR2 is FQNEAQ (reference sequence). The V gene lost 4 bases and the J gene lost 0 bases, with 22 bases spanning the gap. The CDR3 spells CASSSGSAGPIFSNQPQHF. CDR3 DNA sequence: TGTGCCAGCAGCTCAGGGTCGGCAGGGCCAATTTTTAGCAATCAGCCCCAGCATTTT.

A few counts support this clone. The CDR3 sequence: CASSVEISYNEQFF. The CDR3 DNA sequence: TGTGCCAGCAGCGTAGAAATATCCTACAATGAGCAGTTCTTC. This chain uses TRBV9 with TRBJ2-1; D is uncertain. The V gene's germline CDR1 is SGDLS and CDR2 YYNGEE. This CDR3 is built from 14 residues. V was pared by 0 bases and J by 1 base, with 5 bases between.

This sequence joins TRBV29-1 and TRBJ2-3; D is undetermined. CDR1 is SQVTM and CDR2 is ANQGSEA in the germline V gene. The V gene lost 6 bases and the J gene lost 5 bases, with 18 bases spanning the gap. The CDR3 extends over 14 amino acids. CDR3 protein: CSVTDFSIGDTQYF. The CDR3 nucleotides read TGCAGCGTAACCGACTTTTCAATCGGAGATACGCAGTATTTT.

This clone was picked up many times. Other nucleotide sequences from this sample produce the same CDR3. This sequence joins TRBV19 and TRBJ2-7; D call uncertain. CDR1 LNHDA and CDR2 SQIVND come from the germline V gene (reference sequence). The CDR3 spans 12 residues. Trimming pared 3 bases from V and 5 bases from J, leaving 8 bases between. CDR3 in amino acids: CASSMMGNEQYF. The CDR3 DNA reads as TGTGCCAGTAGTATGATGGGTAACGAGCAGTACTTC.

This chain uses TRBV5-1 with TRBJ2-2; 13 nucleotides match TRBD2. There are 19 residues in the CDR3. V was clipped by 0 bases and J by 4 bases; unmatched bases: 9. CDR1 is SGHRS, CDR2 YFSETQ, per germline. The CDR3 protein is CASSLAGGTSGTPTGELFF. In DNA form, the CDR3 reads TGCGCCAGCAGCTTGGCTGGCGGGACTAGCGGGACCCCCACCGGGGAGCTGTTTTTT. Full variable domain (outside the CDR3, taken from reference TRBV5-1 and TRBJ2-2): KAGVTQTPRYLIKTRGQQVTLSCSPISGHRSVSWYQQTPGQGLQFLFEYFSETQRNKGNFPGRFSGRQFSNSRSEMNVSTLELGDSALYLCASSLAGGTSGTPTGELFFGEGSRLTVL.

J is TRBJ2-6 and V is TRBV19; perhaps TRBD1 as D (6 bases). V shed 8 bases and J shed 0 bases, with 14 bases lying between them. The V gene's germline CDR1 is LNHDA and CDR2 SQIVND (reference sequence). The CDR3 loop spans 16 amino acids. The CDR3 protein is CASGSWGRSGANVLTF. The CDR3 bases are TGTGCCAGTGGGTCGTGGGGGCGCTCTGGGGCCAACGTCCTGACTTTC.

There are a few counts of this clone. This rearrangement joins TRBV27 to TRBJ2-7; 8 positions agree with TRBD1. Germline CDR1 is MNHEY and CDR2 is SMNVEV (reference sequence). The CDR3 runs 16 residues. The trim removed 5 bases at V and 6 bases at J, leaving 15 bases unmatched. As DNA, the CDR3 is TGTGCCAGCAGTCTCCCACCCGGACAGGGTTGGGCCGAGCAGTACGTC. It encodes CASSLPPGQGWAEQYV.

This clone has a handful of counts. The rearrangement links TRBV5-4 to TRBJ1-4; 8 bases align to TRBD1. The CDR3 runs 14 residues. Trimming cost V 4 bases and J 5 bases; bases outside gene matches: 4. CDR1 and CDR2 from the germline V gene are SGHNT and YYREEE (reference sequence). The CDR3 DNA is TGTGCCAGCAGCCCCGGACAGGGAAATGAAAAACTGTTTTTT. It codes for CASSPGQGNEKLFF.

The J gene is TRBJ2-7, the V gene TRBV7-9, with unresolved D. Germline V gene sequence: CDR1 SEHNR, CDR2 FQNEAQ (reference sequence). This CDR3 region has 13 residues. V lost 0 bases to trimming and J lost 5 bases, with 8 bases between them. The CDR3 loop reads CASSLAVANEQYF. The DNA of the CDR3 is TGTGCCAGCAGCTTAGCGGTGGCTAACGAGCAGTACTTC.